This TCR beta chain was sequenced for a study of T cells in Graves' hyperthyroidism and ophthalmopathy. General study points: The model foresaw ophthalmopathy a median about 6.5 months prior to onset.

This clonotype was seen ten or more times. The antigen is undetermined. V dropped 4 bases and J dropped 0; count of bases not matched to a gene: 11. The CDR3 loop spans 18 amino acids. CDR1 is SEHNR and CDR2 is FQNEAQ in the germline V gene (reference sequence). It was RNA transcripts that yielded the amplified TCR beta CDR3 regions. An initial round of RT-PCR targeting the TCR CDR3 relied on the HTBI primer set. TCRdb re-called the multiplex PCR reads through MiXCR, storing one row per CDR3 protein. Here the sample spans about 640,000 distinct CDR3 sequences, approximately 14% being singletons. The sequence came from a woman aged 50 to 60 with Graves' ophthalmopathy. The chain couples TRBV7-9 to TRBJ2-3; 9 positions match TRBD1. The specimen sequenced was blood. The DNA for the CDR3 is TGTGCCAGCAGCTCACCGGGACAGGGTTTCTCTAGCACAGATACGCAGTATTTT. It encodes CASSSPGQGFSSTDTQYF.